These 13 T cell receptor beta chains originate from one sample sequenced in a study of chemoradiotherapy in HPV16-positive cancers. Libraries were prepared by immunoSEQ multiplex PCR; TCRdb keeps only in-frame clonotypes and omits some of them. Here the sample spans about 5,000 clones, more than 85% being singletons. Specimen: tumor tissue, collected from a patient who underwent chemoradiotherapy. Receptors originate from a human donor with HPV-associated anogenital cancer.

This chain connects TRBV28 to TRBJ1-4, with D possibly TRBD1 on 6 matching bases. This CDR3 region has 16 residues. Germline loops: CDR1 MDHEN, CDR2 SYDVKM. Trimming left V 6 bases short and J 7 bases short, with 21 bases between. Written as DNA, the CDR3 is TGTGCCAGCAGCCTTCGGGACAACTACATGGGTGAAAAACTGTTTTTT. It specifies CASSLRDNYMGEKLFF.

CDR3 amino acids: CASSQRPNEQFF. The DNA of the CDR3 is TGTGCCAGCAGTCAAAGACCGAATGAGCAGTTCTTC. The chain links TRBV6-1 to TRBJ2-1; no definite D call. V was pared by 5 bases and J by 7 bases, with 9 bases between. The CDR3 consists of 12 residues. Germline CDR1 and CDR2: MNHNS and SASEGT.

This clone was recorded only once. This rearrangement joins TRBV6-1 to TRBJ2-5; D tentatively fits TRBD1 or TRBD2 (6 bases each). The J call could be wrong; TRBJ2-7 is a better fit for the DNA end. This CDR3 has 13 residues. Per the germline V gene, CDR1 is MNHNS and CDR2 is SASEGT. CDR3 loop: CASRQAGHYEQYF. CDR3 bases: TGTGCCAGCAGGCAGGCGGGACACTACGAGCAGTACTTC.

A few counts support this clone. This sequence joins TRBV20-1 and TRBJ1-1; D is possibly TRBD1 (6 bases). V was cut by 7 bases and J by 5 bases, with 11 bases left in between. Looked up from germline, CDR1 is DFQATT and CDR2 is SNEGSKA (reference sequence). The CDR3 loop spans 11 amino acids. CDR3 residues: CSGGATTEAFF. CDR3 coding DNA: TGCAGTGGGGGGGCTACTACTGAAGCTTTCTTT.

This clone is a singleton in its sample. The chain uses TRBV28 and TRBJ2-6; D unclear. CDR1 is MDHEN, CDR2 SYDVKM, per germline. The CDR3 sequence is 14 residues long. V dropped 10 bases and J dropped 1 base, with 11 bases sitting between them. In DNA, the CDR3 is TGTGCCACCACTAAACTATCTGGGGCCAACGTCCTGACTTTC. Amino acid sequence: CATTKLSGANVLTF. Full variable domain (missing parts from reference TRBV28 and TRBJ2-6): DVKVTQSSRYLVKRTGEKVFLECVQDMDHENMFWYRQDPGLGLRLIYFSYDVKMKEKGDIPEGYSVSREKKERFSLILESASTNQTSMYLCATTKLSGANVLTFGAGSRLTVL.

V usage is TRBV5-1 and J usage is TRBJ2-2; possible D gene TRBD2, 7 bases. The CDR3 totals 17 residues. Germline values: CDR1 SGHRS, CDR2 YFSETQ. V was trimmed by 0 bases and J by 2 bases, leaving 14 bases between them. CDR3 sequence (DNA): TGCGCCAGCAGCTTGGGATGGGGGGGCCTCAACACCGGGGAGCTGTTTTTT. It encodes CASSLGWGGLNTGELFF.

V gene TRBV7-6 combines with J gene TRBJ2-1, with 8 positions matching TRBD1. Germline CDR1 reads SGHVS; CDR2 reads FNYEAQ. The junction had 3 bases not matched to a gene; V was cut back by 4 bases and J by 4 bases. CDR3 length: 14 residues. CDR3 nucleotide sequence: TGTGCCAGCAGCTCCTACAGGGGGTACAATGAGCAGTTCTTC. Its protein product is CASSSYRGYNEQFF.

For the CDR3, the DNA is TGCGCCAGCAGCCGGGCGAGGTCTAGCACAGATACGCAGTATTTT. Protein sequence: CASSRARSSTDTQYF. V and J are TRBV5-1 and TRBJ2-3; D gene uncertain. The CDR3 sequence is 15 residues long. CDR1 is SGHRS and CDR2 is YFSETQ in the germline V gene. V was shortened by 4 bases and J by 0 bases, with 12 bases between the two germline ends. Complete variable domain (other parts from reference TRBV5-1 and TRBJ2-3): KAGVTQTPRYLIKTRGQQVTLSCSPISGHRSVSWYQQTPGQGLQFLFEYFSETQRNKGNFPGRFSGRQFSNSRSEMNVSTLELGDSALYLCASSRARSSTDTQYFGPGTRLTVL.

This clone has just one count. The rearrangement links TRBV7-2 to TRBJ2-3, with TRBD2 matching over 10 bases. The CDR3 sequence is 18 residues long. J lost 5 bases, V lost 2 bases, and 13 bases had no gene match. Germline CDR1 is SGHTA and CDR2 is FQGNSA. CDR3 loop: CASSLRRVSGRAGDTQYF. The CDR3 coding sequence is TGTGCCAGCAGCTTAAGGCGGGTGAGCGGGAGGGCCGGAGATACGCAGTATTTT.

The chain couples TRBV6-5 to TRBJ1-2; D is uncertain. Germline V gene lookup returns CDR1 MNHEY and CDR2 SVGAGI. The V and J ends lost 0 bases and 1 base respectively, with 9 bases between them. The CDR3 sequence is 15 residues long. This chain's CDR3 is CASSYSRQLNYGYTF. DNA of the CDR3: TGTGCCAGCAGTTACTCACGGCAGCTTAACTATGGCTACACCTTC.

The chain recombines TRBV7-7 with TRBJ1-2; 7 bases are a match to TRBD1. CDR1 and CDR2 from the germline V gene are SSHAT and FNYEAQ (reference sequence). This CDR3 spans 15 amino acids. The J segment lost 2 bases and the V segment lost 6 bases, leaving 9 bases of the junction unmatched. CDR3 sequence reads: CASRAAQGQNYGYTF. CDR3 in DNA: TGTGCCAGCAGAGCAGCTCAGGGACAGAACTATGGCTACACCTTC.

The table lists this clone with a count of one. The chain recombines TRBV11-2 with TRBJ2-2, with D uncertain. Germline CDR1 and CDR2: SGHAT and FQNNGV. The CDR3 has 16 residues. Trimming removed 5 bases at V and 6 bases at J, with 19 bases between. The CDR3 sequence is CASSHPSYSRAGELFF. CDR3 nucleotides: TGTGCCAGCAGCCACCCTAGTTATAGTCGGGCCGGGGAGCTGTTTTTT. The whole variable domain, filled in from reference TRBV11-2 and TRBJ2-2, reads EAGVAQSPRYKIIEKRQSVAFWCNPISGHATLYWYQQILGQGPKLLIQFQNNGVVDDSQLPKDRFSAERLKGVDSTLKIQPAKLEDSAVYLCASSHPSYSRAGELFFGEGSRLTVL.

With respect to this clone: A read error may produce the germline difference seen at one junction end. This chain uses TRBV28 with TRBJ2-7; 10 bases fit TRBD2. Germline V lookup: CDR1 MDHEN, CDR2 SYDVKM. This CDR3 has 11 amino acids. DNA of the CDR3: TGTGCCAGCAGGGCGACTAGCGGGTGGGACTTC. Protein: CASRATSGWDF.